Listed here are 18 T cell receptor beta chains from one sample, sequenced in a study of T cell responses to AZD1222 COVID-19 vaccine. Some clones are missing from TCRdb's copy, which holds only in-frame ones; the method was immunoSEQ multiplex PCR. The sample has 180,000 or so clones, 94% seen once. Sequenced here: peripheral blood, sampled on day 0 of AZD1222 vaccination. These TCRs come from an adult in good health.

This sequence joins TRBV4-1 and TRBJ2-2; D gene ambiguous. This CDR3 has 15 amino acids. Germline V gene lookup returns CDR1 MGHRA and CDR2 YSYEKL. V was pared by 3 bases and J by 1 base, with 9 bases between. CDR3 sequence reads: CASSQRTVNTGELFF. CDR3 coding DNA: TGCGCCAGCAGCCAGCGGACGGTGAACACCGGGGAGCTGTTTTTT.

The V call is TRBV6-4, the J call TRBJ2-1; D not resolved. The germline V gene encodes CDR1 MRHNA and CDR2 SNTAGT. Deletions cut 3 bases from V and 0 bases from J, with 12 bases between. The CDR3 has 16 amino acids. This CDR3 reads CASSDSPESSYNEQFF. The DNA of the CDR3 is TGTGCCAGCAGTGATTCCCCCGAGAGCTCCTACAATGAGCAGTTCTTC.

CDR3 nucleotides: TGTGCCAGCAGCCCTAGGACAGGAGCTATTAATCAGCCCCAGCATTTT. It codes for CASSPRTGAINQPQHF. The V and J genes are TRBV6-2 or TRBV6-3 and TRBJ1-5, with 7 bases that match TRBD1. Germline assignment: CDR1 MNHEY and CDR2 SVGEGT. The V gene end was trimmed by 6 bases and the J gene end by 4 bases; junction bases not matched to a gene: 12. The CDR3 runs 16 residues.

This chain uses TRBV6-5 with TRBJ1-6, with 8 bases that match TRBD1. This CDR3 is 14 amino acids long. Germline V gives CDR1 MNHEY, CDR2 SVGAGI. The junction had 12 bases not matched to a gene; V was cut back by 6 bases and J by 14 bases. CDR3 bases: TGTGCCAGCAGCCAGGACAGGGCCGCACCCTCCCTCCACTTT. Translated: CASSQDRAAPSLHF.

The V call is TRBV6-5, the J call TRBJ1-4; D gene ambiguous. Germline assignment: CDR1 MNHEY and CDR2 SVGAGI. The CDR3 runs to 14 residues. Trimming removed 6 bases at V and 8 bases at J, with 16 bases between. CDR3 loop: CASSLAGPGEKLFF. The CDR3 DNA sequence: TGTGCCAGCAGCCTTGCTGGGCCCGGGGAAAAACTGTTTTTT.

This clone was seen once. The chain recombines TRBV6-2 or TRBV6-3 with TRBJ1-5; D call uncertain. The CDR3 sequence is 15 residues long. CDR1 is MNHEY, CDR2 SVGEGT, per germline. Trimming stripped 6 bases from V and 5 bases from J, with 17 bases between. The CDR3, as DNA: TGTGCCAGCAGCCTCCGGGCAGCGGGAGATCAGCCCCAGCATTTT. It codes for CASSLRAAGDQPQHF.

This chain joins TRBV11-2 and TRBJ2-7; TRBD2 is a possible D gene (5 bases). This CDR3 is 14 amino acids long. V shed 5 bases and J shed 5 bases, with 16 bases lying between them. Germline loops: CDR1 SGHAT, CDR2 FQNNGV. The DNA of the CDR3 is TGTGCCAGCAGCGCGGACTGGCTCTTGGACGAGCAGTACTTC. Translating gives CASSADWLLDEQYF.

The chain links TRBV6-5 to TRBJ2-1; D is possibly TRBD2 (6 bases). The V gene lost 6 bases and the J gene lost 7 bases, with 13 bases spanning the gap. The CDR3 runs 13 residues. Germline V gene lookup returns CDR1 MNHEY and CDR2 SVGAGI. This chain's CDR3 is CASRTAGRNEQFF. CDR3 DNA: TGTGCCAGCAGGACGGCAGGGAGGAATGAGCAGTTCTTC.

J is TRBJ2-1 and V is TRBV9; D is uncertain. CDR1 and CDR2 from the germline V gene are SGDLS and YYNGEE. Trimming shortened V by 4 bases and J by 9 bases, and 11 bases separated the two germline ends. CDR3 size: 12 residues. The CDR3, as DNA: TGTGCCAGCAGCCCGTCACGGACTGAGCAGTTCTTC. Translated, it gives CASSPSRTEQFF.

The rearrangement uses TRBV7-3 and TRBJ1-6, with D perhaps TRBD1 (5 bases). This CDR3 contains 17 residues. Germline values: CDR1 SGHTA, CDR2 FQGTGA. The V gene lost 0 bases and the J gene lost 8 bases, with 17 bases spanning the gap. CDR3 DNA sequence: TGTGCCAGCAGCTTAACCACGGGGGGTCAGGTTTATTCACCCCTCCACTTT. It translates to CASSLTTGGQVYSPLHF.

This chain connects TRBV19 to TRBJ2-1; D possibly corresponds to TRBD1 (5 bases). The CDR3 contains 15 residues. Per germline, CDR1 LNHDA and CDR2 SQIVND (reference sequence). With 3 bases removed from V and 3 bases from J, the gap between germline ends came to 12 bases. The CDR3 DNA sequence: TGTGCCAGTAGTATCGTGGGGCTAGGCTACAATGAGCAGTTCTTC. As protein: CASSIVGLGYNEQFF.

The table lists this clone with a few counts. The chain uses TRBV20-1 and TRBJ1-4; D call uncertain. Germline CDR1 and CDR2: DFQATT and SNEGSKA (reference sequence). V was clipped by 3 bases and J by 2 bases, with 7 bases between them. This CDR3 spans 13 amino acids. The CDR3 DNA reads TGCAGTGCTAGTCGGTCCACTAATGAAAAACTGTTTTTT. Amino acid sequence: CSASRSTNEKLFF.

This sequence joins TRBV9 and TRBJ1-2; D remains ambiguous. The CDR3 has 16 amino acids. Trimming cost V 4 bases and J 4 bases, with 20 bases left between them. The germline V gene encodes CDR1 SGDLS and CDR2 YYNGEE. CDR3 nucleotide sequence: TGTGCCAGCAGCACAAGCGACCAACGAGATAGCTATGGCTACACCTTC. Amino acids: CASSTSDQRDSYGYTF.

V gene TRBV4-1 combines with J gene TRBJ1-2; possible D gene TRBD1, 6 bases. The CDR3 covers 13 residues. V was cut by 3 bases and J by 1 base, with 6 bases left in between. Germline V gene lookup returns CDR1 MGHRA and CDR2 YSYEKL. The CDR3, as DNA: TGCGCCAGCAGCCAGGACAGTAACTATGGCTACACCTTC. It yields the protein CASSQDSNYGYTF.

This chain connects TRBV9 to TRBJ2-2; 8 bases match TRBD2. The V gene end was trimmed by 0 bases and the J gene end by 1 base; junction bases not matched to a gene: 2. The CDR3 covers 16 residues. Per germline, CDR1 SGDLS and CDR2 YYNGEE. The CDR3 sequence is CASSVALAENTGELFF. The CDR3 DNA reads as TGTGCCAGCAGCGTAGCACTAGCGGAGAACACCGGGGAGCTGTTTTTT.

V and J are TRBV5-4 and TRBJ2-7, with TRBD1 matching over 8 bases. CDR1 is SGHNT, CDR2 YYREEE, per germline (reference sequence). The CDR3 runs to 17 residues. The V segment lost 9 bases and the J segment 6 bases; nucleotides outside the gene matches: 23. In DNA, the CDR3 is TGTGCCACTAAACAGGGGGATCGGGGGACCGGGTCTCGCGAGCAGTACTTC. Encoded protein: CATKQGDRGTGSREQYF. Full variable domain (remainder filled in from reference TRBV5-4 and TRBJ2-7): ETGVTQSPTHLIKTRGQQVTLRCSSQSGHNTVSWYQQALGQGPQFIFQYYREEENGRGNFPPRFSGLQFPNYSSELNVNALELDDSALYLCATKQGDRGTGSREQYFGPGTRLTVT.

The chain combines TRBV4-2 with TRBJ2-1; D may be TRBD2 (6 bases). This CDR3 comprises 14 residues. The V end lost 1 base, the J end lost 7 bases, and 11 bases lay between the germline ends. Germline CDR1 and CDR2: LGHNA and YNFKEQ. The CDR3 DNA sequence: TGTGCCAGCAGCCAAGGAGGGGAGGTGAATGAGCAGTTCTTC. Amino acid sequence: CASSQGGEVNEQFF.

The gene calls are TRBV5-4 and TRBJ1-2; TRBD1 agrees at 7 bases. CDR3 length equals 13 residues. Trimming cost V 3 bases and J 5 bases; bases outside gene matches: 4. CDR1 is SGHNT and CDR2 is YYREEE in the germline V gene (reference sequence). CDR3 loop: CASSSRQGYGYTF. The CDR3 DNA follows: TGTGCCAGCAGCTCCCGACAGGGTTATGGCTACACCTTC.